These T cell receptor beta chains were read from a single sample in a study of blood T cell repertoires in COVID-19. Assay: immunoSEQ multiplex PCR; the TCRdb copy retains only in-frame clones and omits some. The sample records roughly 190,000 clones, more than 70% being singletons. Source material: peripheral blood. The receptor set was obtained from a man in his fifties or sixties with active or convalescent COVID-19. CDR3s include the opening cysteine and the closing phenylalanine or tryptophan. The D gene is left open where the match is weak. Clone sizes are given selectively: once, few, many, or a class where the clone is expanded.

abundance,j_gene,d_gene,len,v_gene,CDR3nt,CDR3aa
-,TRBJ2-1,-,15,TRBV5-4,TGTGCCAGCAGCTTGTATGCGGGGATCTACAATGAGCAGTTCTTC,CASSLYAGIYNEQFF
-,TRBJ1-2,-,15,TRBV5-6,TGTGCCAGCAGCTTGGGGGGCCGAGCCCTATATGGCTACACCTTC,CASSLGGRALYGYTF
-,TRBJ2-2,TRBD2,17,TRBV9,TGTGCCAGCTCGAAGCGGGGGACTACCTCGAACACCGGGGAGCTGTTTTTT,CASSKRGTTSNTGELFF
-,TRBJ2-3,TRBD1,16,TRBV14,TGTGCCAGCAGCCAAGGTTCGACAGGGGGGCGAGATACGCAGTATTTT,CASSQGSTGGRDTQYF
-,TRBJ2-3,TRBD2,16,TRBV5-1,TGCGCCAGCAGCATCGGACTAGCGGGGGGCACAGATACGCAGTATTTT,CASSIGLAGGTDTQYF
-,TRBJ2-5,TRBD1,16,TRBV24-1,TGTGCCACCAGTGACCCCCAAGGGGACAGGAAAGAGACCCAGTACTTC,CATSDPQGDRKETQYF
-,TRBJ1-4,-,16,TRBV10-3,TGTGCCATCAGTAACGCCAGAGGGGAGGATAATGAAAAACTGTTTTTT,CAISNARGEDNEKLFF
-,TRBJ1-1,-,14,TRBV4-3,TGCGCCAGCAGCCAAGGCAGGCTGAACACTGAAGCTTTCTTT,CASSQGRLNTEAFF
few,TRBJ2-1,-,14,TRBV5-4,TGTGCCAGCAGCTCGGGGCAGGGGAGAGATGAGCAGTTCTTC,CASSSGQGRDEQFF
-,TRBJ2-2,TRBD1,16,TRBV4-3,TGCGCCAGCAGCCGAGGGGGACAGGGGCCAACCGGGGAGCTGTTTTTT,CASSRGGQGPTGELFF
few,TRBJ2-5,TRBD2,16,TRBV5-1,TGCGCCAGCAGCAGGGCTAGCGGGGGGCCAGGAGAGACCCAGTACTTC,CASSRASGGPGETQYF
once,TRBJ2-1,TRBD2,14,TRBV2,TGTGCCAGCAGCGCCTTAGCGGGGGCTAATGAGCAGTTCTTC,CASSALAGANEQFF
-,TRBJ2-7,-,16,TRBV5-5,TGTGCCAGCAGCTTATCCCGGCAGGGGGGAGGCTACGAGCAGTACTTC,CASSLSRQGGGYEQYF
-,TRBJ1-1,TRBD1,15,TRBV6-6,TGTGCCAGCAGCCTCACTATGGGACAGGGAAATGAAGCTTTCTTT,CASSLTMGQGNEAFF
-,TRBJ1-4,-,14,TRBV6-5,TGTGCCACCAACACGGACCCAGGCAGGGCGGCACTGTTTTTT,CATNTDPGRAALFF
-,TRBJ2-2,TRBD2,17,TRBV11-3,TGTGCCAGCAGCTTGGGCGCGGCGGGGGGGCACACCGGGGAGCTGTTTTTT,CASSLGAAGGHTGELFF
-,TRBJ2-3,TRBD2,14,TRBV10-3,TGTGCCATCAGTGAACGACTAGCAGGAGATACGCAGTATTTT,CAISERLAGDTQYF
-,TRBJ1-5,TRBD1,16,TRBV3-1/TRBV3-2,TGTGCCAGCAGCCAGTGGGACAGGGGGCAGGGTCAGCCCCAGCATTTT,CASSQWDRGQGQPQHF
-,TRBJ1-2,-,13,TRBV5-4,TGTGCCAGCAGCCCAGACACGCGCGACGGCTACACCTTC,CASSPDTRDGYTF
few,TRBJ2-7,TRBD2,18,TRBV5-1,TGCGCCAGCAGCTTGGGACTAGCGGGAGTACGTAACGCCTACGAGCAGTACTTC,CASSLGLAGVRNAYEQYF
-,TRBJ1-3,-,14,TRBV5-1,TGCGCCAGCAGCCCAGGAGGGGCTGGAAACACCATATATTTT,CASSPGGAGNTIYF
-,TRBJ2-7,TRBD2,15,TRBV27,TGTGCCAGCAGTGTGACTAGCGGGTTTGACTACGAGCAGTACTTC,CASSVTSGFDYEQYF
few,TRBJ1-2,-,13,TRBV6-6,TGTGCCAGCAGCCAGGCAGGATACTATGGCTACACCTTC,CASSQAGYYGYTF
few,TRBJ1-2,-,14,TRBV27,TGTGCCAGCAGTTTACGGGAGGGCGGCTATGGCTACACCTTC,CASSLREGGYGYTF
many,TRBJ1-4,-,16,TRBV3-1/TRBV3-2,TGTGCCAGCAGCCAAGACCCCCCGGGATTACGTGAAAAACTGTTTTTT,CASSQDPPGLREKLFF
-,TRBJ2-1,-,14,TRBV3-1/TRBV3-2,TGTGCCAGCAGCCCGGACATTACCTACAATGAGCAGTTCTTC,CASSPDITYNEQFF
-,TRBJ2-7,-,14,TRBV5-1,TGCGCCAGCAGCTTGGTGGAGGGTTTACACGAGCAGTACTTC,CASSLVEGLHEQYF
-,TRBJ1-5,TRBD1,14,TRBV28,TGTGCCAGCAGTTACCAGACAGGGACTCAGCCCCAGCATTTT,CASSYQTGTQPQHF
-,TRBJ2-3,-,13,TRBV6-5,TGTGCCAGCAGTTATTCGGGTACAGATACGCAGTATTTT,CASSYSGTDTQYF
-,TRBJ2-5,TRBD1,16,TRBV5-4,TGTGCCAGCAGCTTGAAATCTGGGACAGCAAAAGAGACCCAGTACTTC,CASSLKSGTAKETQYF
-,TRBJ2-5,TRBD2,15,TRBV5-1,TGCGCCAGCAGCTTGGAGGGACTAGACCAAGAGACCCAGTACTTC,CASSLEGLDQETQYF
-,TRBJ2-3,-,16,TRBV29-1,TGCAGCGTCCCAATGGGGCAGGGATTACCCACAGATACGCAGTATTTT,CSVPMGQGLPTDTQYF
-,TRBJ1-2,TRBD1,14,TRBV29-1,TGCAGCGTTATGGGACAGGGGTCCCACTATGGCTACACCTTC,CSVMGQGSHYGYTF
-,TRBJ1-1,-,14,TRBV6-5,TGTGCCAGCAGTCGGGATTTGGGTAACACTGAAGCTTTCTTT,CASSRDLGNTEAFF
-,TRBJ2-2,-,15,TRBV9,TGTGCCAGCAGCACGGGGGGCCGGGCTGCAGGGGAGCTGTTTTTT,CASSTGGRAAGELFF
-,TRBJ2-1,-,15,TRBV2,TGTGCCAGCAGTGGAGACGGGAGCTCCTACAATGAGCAGTTCTTC,CASSGDGSSYNEQFF
-,TRBJ2-1,TRBD2,14,TRBV27,TGTGCCAGCACCAGGACTAGCGGGACCAATGAGCAGTTCTTC,CASTRTSGTNEQFF
-,TRBJ2-7,-,13,TRBV6-5,TGTGCCAGCAGCCGACTAGTACCCTACGAGCAGTACTTC,CASSRLVPYEQYF
-,TRBJ1-1,-,13,TRBV18,TGTGCCAGCTCACCACAGCAGCGGACTGAAGCTTTCTTT,CASSPQQRTEAFF